This section outlines one T cell receptor beta chain sequence together with its context. TCRdb's copy holds only in-frame clones and misses some; the assay was immunoSEQ multiplex PCR. The sample shows 250,000 to 300,000 clones, approximately 85% of them seen only once. The record originates from a study of blood T cell repertoires in COVID-19. Trimming removed 4 bases from V and 7 bases from J, with 13 bases in between. Germline V CDR1 and CDR2: MRHNA, SNTAGT. The CDR3 is 13 amino acids. This TCR came from a woman between 45 and 65 years old who had recovered from COVID-19. The rearrangement links TRBV6-4 to TRBJ1-2, with a tentative D call TRBD1 (6 bases). The sample was PBMCs or T cells enriched from blood (not recorded which). CDR3 DNA sequence: TGTGCCAGCAGTGCCAGGGGTCAATCTGGCTACACCTTC. Encoded protein: CASSARGQSGYTF.